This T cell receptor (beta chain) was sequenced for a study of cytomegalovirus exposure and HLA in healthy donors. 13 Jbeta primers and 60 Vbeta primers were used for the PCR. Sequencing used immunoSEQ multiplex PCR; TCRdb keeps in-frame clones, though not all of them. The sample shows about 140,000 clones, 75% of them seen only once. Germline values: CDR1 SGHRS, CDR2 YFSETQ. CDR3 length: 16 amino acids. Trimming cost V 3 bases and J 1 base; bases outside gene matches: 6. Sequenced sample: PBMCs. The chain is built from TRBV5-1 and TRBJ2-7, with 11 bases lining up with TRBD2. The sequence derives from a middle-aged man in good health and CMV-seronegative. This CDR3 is CASSYSTSGVSYEQYF. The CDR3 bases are TGCGCCAGCAGCTACTCGACTAGCGGGGTTTCCTACGAGCAGTACTTC.